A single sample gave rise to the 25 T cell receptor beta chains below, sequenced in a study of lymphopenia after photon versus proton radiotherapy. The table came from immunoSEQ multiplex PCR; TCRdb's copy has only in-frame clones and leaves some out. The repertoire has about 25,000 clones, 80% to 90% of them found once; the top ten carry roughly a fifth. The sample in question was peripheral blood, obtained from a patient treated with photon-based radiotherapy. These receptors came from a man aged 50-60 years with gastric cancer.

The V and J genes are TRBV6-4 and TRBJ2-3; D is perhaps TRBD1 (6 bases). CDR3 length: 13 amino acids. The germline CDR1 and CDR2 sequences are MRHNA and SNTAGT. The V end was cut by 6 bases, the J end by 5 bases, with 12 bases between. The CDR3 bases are TGTGCCAGCAGCCCAGGGGCGGAAGATACGCAGTATTTT. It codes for CASSPGAEDTQYF.

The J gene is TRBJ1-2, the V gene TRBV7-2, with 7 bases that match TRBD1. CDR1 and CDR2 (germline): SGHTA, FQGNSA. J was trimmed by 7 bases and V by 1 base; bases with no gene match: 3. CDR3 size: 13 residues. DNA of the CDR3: TGTGCCAGCAGCTTAGGAGGGGGCAGTGGCTACACCTTC. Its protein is CASSLGGGSGYTF.

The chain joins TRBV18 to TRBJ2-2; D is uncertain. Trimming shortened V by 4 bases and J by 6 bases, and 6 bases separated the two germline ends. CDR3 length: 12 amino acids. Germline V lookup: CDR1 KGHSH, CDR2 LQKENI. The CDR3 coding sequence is TGTGCCAGCTCACAGGTATCCGGGGAGCTGTTTTTT. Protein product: CASSQVSGELFF.

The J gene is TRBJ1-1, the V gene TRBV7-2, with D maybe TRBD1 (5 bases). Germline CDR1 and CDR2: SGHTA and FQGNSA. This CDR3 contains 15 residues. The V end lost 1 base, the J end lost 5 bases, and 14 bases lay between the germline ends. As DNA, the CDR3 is TGTGCCAGCAGCTTAGAATCGGGGTGGGGGACTGAAGCTTTCTTT. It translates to CASSLESGWGTEAFF.

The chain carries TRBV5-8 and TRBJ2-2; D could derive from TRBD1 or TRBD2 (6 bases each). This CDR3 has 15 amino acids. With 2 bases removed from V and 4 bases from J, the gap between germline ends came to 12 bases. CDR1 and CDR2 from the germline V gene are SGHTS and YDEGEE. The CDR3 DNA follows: TGTGCCAGCAGCTTCCGGGGGCGCGGCACCGGGGAGCTGTTTTTT. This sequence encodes CASSFRGRGTGELFF.

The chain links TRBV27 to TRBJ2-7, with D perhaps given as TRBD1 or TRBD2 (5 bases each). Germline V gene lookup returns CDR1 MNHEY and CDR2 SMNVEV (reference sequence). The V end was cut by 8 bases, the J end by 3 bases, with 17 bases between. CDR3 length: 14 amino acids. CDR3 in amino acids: CASRGTVALYEQYF. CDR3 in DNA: TGTGCCAGCCGAGGGACGGTCGCTCTCTACGAGCAGTACTTC.

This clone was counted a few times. In DNA, the CDR3 is TGCGCCAGCAGCCAGGACCAGGGAGGGAGCGCCTACGAGCAGTACTTC. Protein product: CASSQDQGGSAYEQYF. The chain carries TRBV4-3 and TRBJ2-7, with 7 bases that match TRBD2. The germline V gene has CDR1 LGHNA and CDR2 YSLEER. The junction had 10 bases not matched to a gene; V was cut back by 3 bases and J by 2 bases. There are 16 residues in the CDR3.

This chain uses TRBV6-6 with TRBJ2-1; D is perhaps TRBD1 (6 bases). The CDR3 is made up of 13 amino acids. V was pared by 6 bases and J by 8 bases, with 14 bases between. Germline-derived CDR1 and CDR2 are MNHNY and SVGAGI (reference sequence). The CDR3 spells CASREQGPHEQFF. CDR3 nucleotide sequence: TGTGCCAGCAGGGAACAGGGCCCCCATGAGCAGTTCTTC.

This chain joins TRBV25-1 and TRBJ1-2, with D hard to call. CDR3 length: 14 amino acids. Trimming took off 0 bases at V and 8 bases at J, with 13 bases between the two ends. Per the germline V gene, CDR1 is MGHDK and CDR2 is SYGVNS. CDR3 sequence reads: CASSEYSRIRGYTF. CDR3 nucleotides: TGTGCCAGCAGTGAATATTCCAGGATTAGGGGCTACACCTTC.

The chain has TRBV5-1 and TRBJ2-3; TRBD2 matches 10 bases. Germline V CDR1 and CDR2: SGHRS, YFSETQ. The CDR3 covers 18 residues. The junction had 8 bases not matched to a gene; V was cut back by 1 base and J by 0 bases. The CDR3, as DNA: TGCGCCAGCAGCTTGCAATTAGCGGGGGGTTTTAGCACAGATACGCAGTATTTT. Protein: CASSLQLAGGFSTDTQYF.

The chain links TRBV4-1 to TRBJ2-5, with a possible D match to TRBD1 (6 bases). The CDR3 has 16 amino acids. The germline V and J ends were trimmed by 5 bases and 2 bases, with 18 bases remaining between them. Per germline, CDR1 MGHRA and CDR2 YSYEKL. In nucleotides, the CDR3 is TGCGCCAGCAGCTCTCACCCAGGTCAGGGGCAAGAGACCCAGTACTTC. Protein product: CASSSHPGQGQETQYF.

CDR3: CASSERGSGANVLTF. The CDR3 DNA reads TGTGCCAGCAGTGAGAGGGGCTCTGGGGCCAACGTCCTGACTTTC. The chain links TRBV6-1 to TRBJ2-6; D tentatively reads TRBD1 or TRBD2 (5 bases each). Trimming stripped 3 bases from V and 0 bases from J, with 6 bases between. Germline-derived CDR1 and CDR2 are MNHNS and SASEGT. CDR3 size: 15 residues.

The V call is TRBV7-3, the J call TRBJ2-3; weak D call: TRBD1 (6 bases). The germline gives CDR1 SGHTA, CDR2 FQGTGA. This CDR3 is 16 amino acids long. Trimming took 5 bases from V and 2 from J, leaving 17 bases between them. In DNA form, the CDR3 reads TGTGCCAGCAGCGGGGCCAGTGGGGGCCCCACAGATACGCAGTATTTT. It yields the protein CASSGASGGPTDTQYF.

DNA for the CDR3: TGTGCCAGCCGCAGGGAAAGGACTGGCTACACCTTC. This translates into CASRRERTGYTF. This rearrangement joins TRBV2 to TRBJ1-2; the D gene is possibly TRBD1 (5 bases). Germline CDR1 and CDR2: SNHLY and FYNNEI. CDR3 length equals 12 residues. The V and J ends lost 8 bases and 7 bases respectively, with 14 bases between them.

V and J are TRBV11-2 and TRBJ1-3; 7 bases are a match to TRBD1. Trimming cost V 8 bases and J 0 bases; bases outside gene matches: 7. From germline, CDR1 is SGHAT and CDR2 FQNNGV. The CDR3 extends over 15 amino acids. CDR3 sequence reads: CASSVGTVSGNTIYF. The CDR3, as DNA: TGTGCCAGCTCCGTCGGGACAGTCTCTGGAAACACCATATATTTT.

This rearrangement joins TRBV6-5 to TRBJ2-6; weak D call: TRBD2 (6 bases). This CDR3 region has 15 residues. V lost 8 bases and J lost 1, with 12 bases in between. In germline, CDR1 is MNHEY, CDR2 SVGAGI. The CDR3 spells CASGRFGSGANVLTF. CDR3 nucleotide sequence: TGTGCCAGCGGGAGGTTTGGTTCTGGGGCCAACGTCCTGACTTTC.

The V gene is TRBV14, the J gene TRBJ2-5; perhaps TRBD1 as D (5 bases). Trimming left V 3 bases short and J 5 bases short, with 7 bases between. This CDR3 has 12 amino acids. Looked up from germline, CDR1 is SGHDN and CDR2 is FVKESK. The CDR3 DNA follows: TGTGCCAGCAGCCAGTACAGGGAGACCCAGTACTTC. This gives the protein CASSQYRETQYF.

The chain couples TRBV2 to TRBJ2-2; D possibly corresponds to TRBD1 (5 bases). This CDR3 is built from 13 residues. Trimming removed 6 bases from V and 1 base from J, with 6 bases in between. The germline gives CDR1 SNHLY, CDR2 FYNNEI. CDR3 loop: CASRQGNTGELFF. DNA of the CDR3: TGTGCCAGCAGGCAGGGGAACACCGGGGAGCTGTTTTTT.

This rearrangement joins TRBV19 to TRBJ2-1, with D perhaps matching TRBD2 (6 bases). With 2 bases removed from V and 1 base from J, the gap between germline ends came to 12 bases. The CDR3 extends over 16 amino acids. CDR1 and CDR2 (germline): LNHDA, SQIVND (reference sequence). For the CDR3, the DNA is TGTGCCAGTAGTATAATCGGCGGGGCGTCCTACAATGAGCAGTTCTTC. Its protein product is CASSIIGGASYNEQFF.

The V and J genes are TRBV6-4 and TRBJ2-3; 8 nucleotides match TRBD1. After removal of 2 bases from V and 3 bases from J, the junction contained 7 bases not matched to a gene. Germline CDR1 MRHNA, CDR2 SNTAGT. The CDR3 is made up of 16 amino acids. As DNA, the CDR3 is TGTGCCAGCAGTGACCTGGCAGGGGGCGCAACAGATACGCAGTATTTT. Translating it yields CASSDLAGGATDTQYF.

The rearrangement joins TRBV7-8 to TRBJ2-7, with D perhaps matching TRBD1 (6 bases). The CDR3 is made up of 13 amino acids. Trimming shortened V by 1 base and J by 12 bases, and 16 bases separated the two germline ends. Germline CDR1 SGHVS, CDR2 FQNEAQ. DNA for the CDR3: TGTGCCAGCAGCTTAGAGGACAGAGGAGCCCGGTACTTC. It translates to CASSLEDRGARYF.

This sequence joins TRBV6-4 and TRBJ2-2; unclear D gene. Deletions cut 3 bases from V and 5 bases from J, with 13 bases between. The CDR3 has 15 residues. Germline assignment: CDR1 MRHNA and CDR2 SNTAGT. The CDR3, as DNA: TGTGCCAGCAGTGAAGGTGGTCCGTCAACCGGGGAGCTGTTTTTT. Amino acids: CASSEGGPSTGELFF.

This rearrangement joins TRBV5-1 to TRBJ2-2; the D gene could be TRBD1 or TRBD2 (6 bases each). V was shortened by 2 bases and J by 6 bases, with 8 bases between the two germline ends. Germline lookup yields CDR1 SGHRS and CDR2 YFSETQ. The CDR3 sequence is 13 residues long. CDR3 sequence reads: CASSLGGPGELFF. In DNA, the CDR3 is TGCGCCAGCAGCTTAGGGGGGCCCGGGGAGCTGTTTTTT.

CDR3: CASSGGHLSYEQYF. Written as DNA, the CDR3 is TGCGCCAGCAGCGGGGGACACTTATCCTACGAGCAGTACTTC. The chain carries TRBV5-1 and TRBJ2-7, with TRBD1 as a possible D gene (6 bases). In germline, CDR1 is SGHRS, CDR2 YFSETQ. V shed 4 bases and J shed 1 base, with 12 bases lying between them. The CDR3 sequence is 14 residues long.

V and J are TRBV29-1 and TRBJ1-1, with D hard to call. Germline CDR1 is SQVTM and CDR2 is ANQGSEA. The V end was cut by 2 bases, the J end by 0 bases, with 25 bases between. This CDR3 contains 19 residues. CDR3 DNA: TGCAGCGTTGAATGGCCCCCAGGTGTGGAGGGAACCCTGAACACTGAAGCTTTCTTT. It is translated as CSVEWPPGVEGTLNTEAFF.